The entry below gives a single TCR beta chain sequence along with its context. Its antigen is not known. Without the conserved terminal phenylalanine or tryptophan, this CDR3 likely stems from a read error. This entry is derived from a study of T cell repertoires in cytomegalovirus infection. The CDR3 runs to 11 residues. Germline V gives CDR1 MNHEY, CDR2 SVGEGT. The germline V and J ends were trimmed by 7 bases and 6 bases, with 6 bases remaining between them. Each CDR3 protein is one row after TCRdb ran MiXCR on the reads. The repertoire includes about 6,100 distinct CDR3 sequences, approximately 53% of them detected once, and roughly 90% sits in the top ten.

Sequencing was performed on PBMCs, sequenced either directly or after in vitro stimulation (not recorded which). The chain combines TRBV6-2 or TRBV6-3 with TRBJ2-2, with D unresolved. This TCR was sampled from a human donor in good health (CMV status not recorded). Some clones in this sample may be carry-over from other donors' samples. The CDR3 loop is CASIDPGELFV. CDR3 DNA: TGTGCCAGCATTGACCCCGGGGAGCTGTTTGTT.